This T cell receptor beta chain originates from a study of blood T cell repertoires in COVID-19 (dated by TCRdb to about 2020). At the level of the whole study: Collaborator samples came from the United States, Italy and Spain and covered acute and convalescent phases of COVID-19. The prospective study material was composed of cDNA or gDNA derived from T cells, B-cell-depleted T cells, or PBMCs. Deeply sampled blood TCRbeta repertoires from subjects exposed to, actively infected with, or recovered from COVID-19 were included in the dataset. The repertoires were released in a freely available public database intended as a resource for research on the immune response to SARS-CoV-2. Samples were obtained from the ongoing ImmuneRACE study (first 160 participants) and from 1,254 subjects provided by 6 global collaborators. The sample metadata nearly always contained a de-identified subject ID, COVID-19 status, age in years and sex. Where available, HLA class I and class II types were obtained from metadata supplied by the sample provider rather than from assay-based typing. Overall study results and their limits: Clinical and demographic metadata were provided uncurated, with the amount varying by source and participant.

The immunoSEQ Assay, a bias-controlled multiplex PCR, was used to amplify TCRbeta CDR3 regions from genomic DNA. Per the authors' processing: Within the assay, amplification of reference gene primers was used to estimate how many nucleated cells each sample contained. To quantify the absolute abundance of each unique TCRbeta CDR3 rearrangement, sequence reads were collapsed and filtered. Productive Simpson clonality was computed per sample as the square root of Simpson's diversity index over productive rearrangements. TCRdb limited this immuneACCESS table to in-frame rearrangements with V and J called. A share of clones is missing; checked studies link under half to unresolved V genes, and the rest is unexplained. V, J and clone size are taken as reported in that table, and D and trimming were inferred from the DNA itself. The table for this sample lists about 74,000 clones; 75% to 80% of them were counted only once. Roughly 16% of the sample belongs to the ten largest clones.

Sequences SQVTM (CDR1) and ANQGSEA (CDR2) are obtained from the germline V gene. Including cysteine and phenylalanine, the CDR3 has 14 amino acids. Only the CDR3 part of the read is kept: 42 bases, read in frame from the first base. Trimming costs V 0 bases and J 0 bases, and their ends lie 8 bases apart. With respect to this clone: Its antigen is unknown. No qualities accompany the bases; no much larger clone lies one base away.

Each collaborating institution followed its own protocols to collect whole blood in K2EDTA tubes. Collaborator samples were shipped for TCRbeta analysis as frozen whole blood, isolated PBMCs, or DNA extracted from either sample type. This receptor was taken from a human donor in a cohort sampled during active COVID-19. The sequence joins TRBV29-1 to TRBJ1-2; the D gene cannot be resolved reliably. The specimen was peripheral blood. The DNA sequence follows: TGCAGCGTTGAAGATCCGGGTTCTAACTATGGCTACACCTTC. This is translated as CSVEDPGSNYGYTF.